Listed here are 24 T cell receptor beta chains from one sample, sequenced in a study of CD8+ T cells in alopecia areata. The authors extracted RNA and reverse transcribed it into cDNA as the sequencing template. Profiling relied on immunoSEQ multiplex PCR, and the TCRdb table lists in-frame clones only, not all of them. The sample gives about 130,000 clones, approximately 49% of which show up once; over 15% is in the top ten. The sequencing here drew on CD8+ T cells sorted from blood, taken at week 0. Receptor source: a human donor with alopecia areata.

The CDR3 region has the DNA TGTGCCAGCTCTGTCGGGGCCTCTAATGAAAAACTGTTTTTT. Residues: CASSVGASNEKLFF. The chain combines TRBV27 with TRBJ1-4; D perhaps matches TRBD1 (5 bases). Germline V gives CDR1 MNHEY, CDR2 SMNVEV (reference sequence). The CDR3 has 14 residues. The ends were cut back, 8 bases at V and 3 bases at J, with 13 bases in the middle.

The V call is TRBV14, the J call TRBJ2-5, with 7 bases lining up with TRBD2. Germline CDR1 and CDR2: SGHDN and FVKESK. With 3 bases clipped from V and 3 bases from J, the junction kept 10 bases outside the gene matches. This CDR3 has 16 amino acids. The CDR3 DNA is TGTGCCAGCAGCCAGTTCCCCGGACGGGGGGAAGAGACCCAGTACTTC. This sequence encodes CASSQFPGRGEETQYF.

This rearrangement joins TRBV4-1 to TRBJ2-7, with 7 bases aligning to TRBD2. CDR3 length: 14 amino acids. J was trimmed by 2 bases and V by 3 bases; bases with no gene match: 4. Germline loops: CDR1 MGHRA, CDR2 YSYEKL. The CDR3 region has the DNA TGCGCCAGCAGCCAGCAAAGCGGGGCCTACGAGCAGTACTTC. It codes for CASSQQSGAYEQYF.

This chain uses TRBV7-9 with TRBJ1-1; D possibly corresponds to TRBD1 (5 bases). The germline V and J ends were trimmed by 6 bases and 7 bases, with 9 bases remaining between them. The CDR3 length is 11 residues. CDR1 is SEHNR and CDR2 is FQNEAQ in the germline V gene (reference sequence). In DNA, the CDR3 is TGTGCCAGCAGAAGACAGTTTGAAGCTTTCTTT. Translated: CASRRQFEAFF.

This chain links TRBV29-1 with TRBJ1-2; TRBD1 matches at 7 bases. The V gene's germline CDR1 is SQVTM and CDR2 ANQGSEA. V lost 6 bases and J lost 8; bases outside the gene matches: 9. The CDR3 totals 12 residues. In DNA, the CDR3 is TGCAGCGTCCAAACAGGGGTCGGGGGCTACACCTTC. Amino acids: CSVQTGVGGYTF. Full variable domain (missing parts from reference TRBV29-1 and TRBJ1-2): SAVISQKPSRDICQRGTSLTIQCQVDSQVTMMFWYRQQPGQSLTLIATANQGSEATYESGFVIDKFPISRPNLTFSTLTVSNMSPEDSSIYLCSVQTGVGGYTFGSGTRLTVV.

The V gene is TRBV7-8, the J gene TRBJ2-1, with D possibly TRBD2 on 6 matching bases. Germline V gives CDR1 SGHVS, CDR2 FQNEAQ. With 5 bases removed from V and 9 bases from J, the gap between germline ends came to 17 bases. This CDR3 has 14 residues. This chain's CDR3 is CASSHPGGYSEQFF. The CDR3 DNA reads TGTGCCAGCAGCCACCCCGGGGGTTATAGTGAGCAGTTCTTC.

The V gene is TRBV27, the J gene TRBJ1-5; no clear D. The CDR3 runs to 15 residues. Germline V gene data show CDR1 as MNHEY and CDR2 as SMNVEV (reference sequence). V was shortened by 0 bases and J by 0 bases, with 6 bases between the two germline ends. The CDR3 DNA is TGTGCCAGCAGTTTATCGCTGGGTAGCAATCAGCCCCAGCATTTT. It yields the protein CASSLSLGSNQPQHF.

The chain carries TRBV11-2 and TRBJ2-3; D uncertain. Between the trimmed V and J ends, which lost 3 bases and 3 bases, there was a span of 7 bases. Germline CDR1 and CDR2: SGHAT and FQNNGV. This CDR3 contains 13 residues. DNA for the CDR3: TGTGCCAGCAGCTTCAGTCGTACAGATACGCAGTATTTT. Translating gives CASSFSRTDTQYF.

Here the CDR3 reads CASSPQGAGYGYTF. The CDR3 DNA follows: TGTGCCAGCAGCCCACAGGGGGCAGGCTATGGCTACACCTTC. The chain joins TRBV27 to TRBJ1-2, with 9 bases matching TRBD1. Germline loops: CDR1 MNHEY, CDR2 SMNVEV (reference sequence). The V segment lost 6 bases and the J segment 4 bases; nucleotides outside the gene matches: 6. The CDR3 spans 14 residues.

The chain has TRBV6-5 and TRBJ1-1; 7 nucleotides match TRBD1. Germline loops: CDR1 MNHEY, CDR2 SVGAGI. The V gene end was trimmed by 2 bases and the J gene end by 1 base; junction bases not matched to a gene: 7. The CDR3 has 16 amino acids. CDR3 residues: CASSYLLNRGNTEAFF. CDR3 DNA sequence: TGTGCCAGCAGTTACCTCCTAAACAGGGGGAACACTGAAGCTTTCTTT.

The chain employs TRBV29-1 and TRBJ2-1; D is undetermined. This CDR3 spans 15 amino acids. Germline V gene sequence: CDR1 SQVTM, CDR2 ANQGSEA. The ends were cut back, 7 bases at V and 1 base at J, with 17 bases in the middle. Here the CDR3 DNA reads TGCAGCGGAATAGGGCCCCATGGGTCCTACAATGAGCAGTTCTTC. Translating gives CSGIGPHGSYNEQFF.

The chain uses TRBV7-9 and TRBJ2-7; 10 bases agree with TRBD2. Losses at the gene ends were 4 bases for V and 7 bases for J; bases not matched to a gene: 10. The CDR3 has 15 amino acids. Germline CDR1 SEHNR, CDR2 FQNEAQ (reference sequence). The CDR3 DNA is TGTGCCAGCAGCTCATCGGTAGCGGGGGGCCGGGAGCAGTACTTC. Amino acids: CASSSSVAGGREQYF. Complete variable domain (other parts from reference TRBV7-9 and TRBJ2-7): DTGVSQNPRHKITKRGQNVTFRCDPISEHNRLYWYRQTLGQGPEFLTYFQNEAQLEKSRLLSDRFSAERPKGSFSTLEIQRTEQGDSAMYLCASSSSVAGGREQYFGPGTRLTVT.

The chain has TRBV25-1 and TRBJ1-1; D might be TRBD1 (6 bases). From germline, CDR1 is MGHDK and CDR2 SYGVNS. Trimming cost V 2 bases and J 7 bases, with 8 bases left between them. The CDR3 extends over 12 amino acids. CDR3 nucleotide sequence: TGTGCCAGCAGTGAAGGGGGCAGTGAAGCTTTCTTT. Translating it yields CASSEGGSEAFF.

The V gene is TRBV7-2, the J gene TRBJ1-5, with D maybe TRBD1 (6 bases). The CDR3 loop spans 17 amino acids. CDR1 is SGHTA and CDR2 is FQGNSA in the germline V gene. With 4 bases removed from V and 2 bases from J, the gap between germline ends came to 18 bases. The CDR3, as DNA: TGTGCCAGCAGCTCGCTGACAGGCCCTAGGGGCAATCAGCCCCAGCATTTT. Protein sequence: CASSSLTGPRGNQPQHF.

CDR3 in amino acids: CASSLGQYSNQPQHF. CDR3 DNA: TGTGCCAGCAGTCTCGGACAATATAGCAATCAGCCCCAGCATTTT. V usage is TRBV6-5 and J usage is TRBJ1-5, with D maybe TRBD1 (5 bases). Germline V gene data show CDR1 as MNHEY and CDR2 as SVGAGI. CDR3 length: 15 amino acids. Trimming shortened V by 5 bases and J by 0 bases, and 11 bases separated the two germline ends.

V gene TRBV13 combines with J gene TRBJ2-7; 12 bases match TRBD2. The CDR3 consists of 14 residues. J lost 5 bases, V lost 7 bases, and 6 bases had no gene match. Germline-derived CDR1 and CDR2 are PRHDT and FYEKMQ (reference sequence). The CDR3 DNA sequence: TGTGCCAGCACACTAGCGGGGGGACCTAACGAGCAGTACTTC. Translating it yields CASTLAGGPNEQYF.

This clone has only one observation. Here the CDR3 DNA reads TGTGCCAGCAGCACCGGGACAGTCTATGGCTACACCTTC. The encoded protein is CASSTGTVYGYTF. This chain joins TRBV5-6 and TRBJ1-2; 7 nucleotides line up with TRBD1. The ends lost 4 bases at V and 4 bases at J; junction bases unmatched: 4. The CDR3 runs to 13 residues. Germline V lookup: CDR1 SGHDT, CDR2 YYEEEE.

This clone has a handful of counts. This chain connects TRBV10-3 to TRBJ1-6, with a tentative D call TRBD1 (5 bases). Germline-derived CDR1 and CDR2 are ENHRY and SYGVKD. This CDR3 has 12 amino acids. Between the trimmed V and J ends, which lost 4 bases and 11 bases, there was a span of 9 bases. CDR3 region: CAISGQGPPLHF. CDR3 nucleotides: TGTGCCATCAGTGGTCAGGGACCACCCCTCCACTTT.

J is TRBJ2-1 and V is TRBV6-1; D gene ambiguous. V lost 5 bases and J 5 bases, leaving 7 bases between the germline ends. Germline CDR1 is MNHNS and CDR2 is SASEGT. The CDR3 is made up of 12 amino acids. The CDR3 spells CASSQTNNEQFF. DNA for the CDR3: TGTGCCAGCAGTCAAACCAACAATGAGCAGTTCTTC.

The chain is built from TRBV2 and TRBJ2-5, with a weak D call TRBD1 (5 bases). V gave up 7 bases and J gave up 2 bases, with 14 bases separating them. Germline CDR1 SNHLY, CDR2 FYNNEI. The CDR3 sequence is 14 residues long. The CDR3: CASKNDSLQETQYF. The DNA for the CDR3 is TGTGCCAGCAAGAACGACAGCCTGCAAGAGACCCAGTACTTC.

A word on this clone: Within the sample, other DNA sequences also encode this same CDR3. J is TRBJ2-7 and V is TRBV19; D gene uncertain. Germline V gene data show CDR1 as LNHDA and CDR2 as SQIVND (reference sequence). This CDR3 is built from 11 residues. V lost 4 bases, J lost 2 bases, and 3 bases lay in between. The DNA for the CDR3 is TGTGCCAGTAGTACAACCTACGAGCAGTACTTC. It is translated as CASSTTYEQYF.

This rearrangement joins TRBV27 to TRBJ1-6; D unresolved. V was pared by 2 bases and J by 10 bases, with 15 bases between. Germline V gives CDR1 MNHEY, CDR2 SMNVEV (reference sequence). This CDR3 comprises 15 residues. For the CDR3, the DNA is TGTGCCAGCAGTTTAGCTGGGTTGTCGCCCTCACCCCTCCACTTT. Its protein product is CASSLAGLSPSPLHF.

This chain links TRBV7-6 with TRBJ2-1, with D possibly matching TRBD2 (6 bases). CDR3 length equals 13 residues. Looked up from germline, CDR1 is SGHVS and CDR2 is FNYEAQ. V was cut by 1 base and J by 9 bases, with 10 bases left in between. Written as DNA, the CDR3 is TGTGCCAGCAGCTTAGAATGGCGGGGTGAGCAGTTCTTC. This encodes CASSLEWRGEQFF.

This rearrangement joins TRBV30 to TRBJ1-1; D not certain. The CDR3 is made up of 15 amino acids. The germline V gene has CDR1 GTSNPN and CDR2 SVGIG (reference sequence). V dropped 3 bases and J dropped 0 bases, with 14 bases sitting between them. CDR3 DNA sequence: TGTGCCTGGAGCGGCGTGGAACTGATGAACACTGAAGCTTTCTTT. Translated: CAWSGVELMNTEAFF.